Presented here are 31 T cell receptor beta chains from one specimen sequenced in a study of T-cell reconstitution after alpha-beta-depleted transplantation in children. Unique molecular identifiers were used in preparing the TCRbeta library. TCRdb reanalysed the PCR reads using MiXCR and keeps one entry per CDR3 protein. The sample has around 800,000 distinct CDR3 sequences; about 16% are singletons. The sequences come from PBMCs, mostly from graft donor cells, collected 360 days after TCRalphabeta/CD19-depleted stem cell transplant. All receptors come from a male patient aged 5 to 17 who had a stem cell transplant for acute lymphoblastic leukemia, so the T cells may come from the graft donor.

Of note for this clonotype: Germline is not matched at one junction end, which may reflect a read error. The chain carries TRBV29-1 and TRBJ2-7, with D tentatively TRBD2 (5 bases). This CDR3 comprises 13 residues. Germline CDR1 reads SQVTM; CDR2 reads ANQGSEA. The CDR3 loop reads CSVRTGGPYERYF. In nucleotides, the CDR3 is TGCAGCGTGAGGACTGGCGGCCCCTACGAGCGGTACTTC.

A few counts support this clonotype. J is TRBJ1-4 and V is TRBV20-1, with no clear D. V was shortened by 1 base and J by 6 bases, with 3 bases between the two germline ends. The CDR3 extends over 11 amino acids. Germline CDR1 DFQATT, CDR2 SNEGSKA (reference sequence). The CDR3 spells CSARVYEKLFF. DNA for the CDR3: TGCAGTGCTAGAGTGTATGAAAAACTGTTTTTT.

The CDR3 loop is CASSSASGGRGNRPQHF. The CDR3 region has the DNA TGTGCCAGCAGCTCCGCGTCCGGGGGGCGTGGGAATAGGCCCCAGCATTTT. V gene TRBV7-9 combines with J gene TRBJ1-5, with D possibly matching TRBD1 (6 bases). This CDR3 region has 17 residues. Germline V gene sequence: CDR1 SEHNR, CDR2 FQNEAQ (reference sequence). V gave up 4 bases and J gave up 9 bases, with 25 bases separating them.

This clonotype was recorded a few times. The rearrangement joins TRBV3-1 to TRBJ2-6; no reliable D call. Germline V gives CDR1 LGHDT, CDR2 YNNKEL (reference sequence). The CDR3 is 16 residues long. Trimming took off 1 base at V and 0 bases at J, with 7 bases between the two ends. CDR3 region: CASSQVVSSGANVLTF. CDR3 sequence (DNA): TGTGCCAGCAGCCAAGTAGTAAGCTCTGGGGCCAACGTCCTGACTTTC.

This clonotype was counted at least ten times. This CDR3 is CASSLGLAAYNEQFF. The CDR3 DNA is TGCGCCAGCAGCTTGGGTCTAGCCGCCTACAATGAGCAGTTCTTC. The V call is TRBV5-1, the J call TRBJ2-1; D perhaps matches TRBD2 (5 bases). Germline V lookup: CDR1 SGHRS, CDR2 YFSETQ. This CDR3 region has 15 residues. V gave up 0 bases and J gave up 2 bases, with 9 bases separating them.

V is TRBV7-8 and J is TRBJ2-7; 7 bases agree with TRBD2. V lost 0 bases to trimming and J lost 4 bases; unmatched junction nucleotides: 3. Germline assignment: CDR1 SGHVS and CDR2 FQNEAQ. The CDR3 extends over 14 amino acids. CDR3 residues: CASSLAGGKYEQYF. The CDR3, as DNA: TGTGCCAGCAGCTTAGCGGGGGGGAAGTACGAGCAGTACTTC.

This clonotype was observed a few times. CDR3 DNA sequence: TGTGCCGCGAGAGTATGGAGAGGGGATGAAAAACTGTTTTTT. Translating it yields CAARVWRGDEKLFF. V is TRBV6-2 or TRBV6-3 and J is TRBJ1-4, with D possibly TRBD1 on 5 matching bases. V lost 11 bases and J 6 bases, leaving 19 bases between the germline ends. This CDR3 comprises 14 residues. CDR1 and CDR2 from the germline V gene are MNHEY and SVGEGT.

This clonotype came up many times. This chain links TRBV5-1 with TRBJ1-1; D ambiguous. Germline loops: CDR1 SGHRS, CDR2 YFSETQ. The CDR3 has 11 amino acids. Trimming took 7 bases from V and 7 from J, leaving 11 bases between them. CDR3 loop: CASRKKDEAFF. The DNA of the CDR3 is TGCGCCAGCCGTAAGAAAGATGAAGCTTTCTTT.

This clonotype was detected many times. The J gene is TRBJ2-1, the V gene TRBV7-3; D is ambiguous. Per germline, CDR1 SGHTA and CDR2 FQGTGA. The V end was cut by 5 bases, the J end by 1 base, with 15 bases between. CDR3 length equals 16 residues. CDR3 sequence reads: CASSKRQTNSYNEQFF. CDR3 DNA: TGTGCCAGCAGCAAACGGCAAACGAATTCCTACAATGAGCAGTTCTTC.

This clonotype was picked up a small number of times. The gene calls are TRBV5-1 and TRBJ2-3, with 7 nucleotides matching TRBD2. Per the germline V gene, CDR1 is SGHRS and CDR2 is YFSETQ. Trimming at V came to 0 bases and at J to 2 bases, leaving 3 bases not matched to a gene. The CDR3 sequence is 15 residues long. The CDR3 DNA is TGCGCCAGCAGCTTGGAGCTAGCGGACACAGATACGCAGTATTTT. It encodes CASSLELADTDTQYF.

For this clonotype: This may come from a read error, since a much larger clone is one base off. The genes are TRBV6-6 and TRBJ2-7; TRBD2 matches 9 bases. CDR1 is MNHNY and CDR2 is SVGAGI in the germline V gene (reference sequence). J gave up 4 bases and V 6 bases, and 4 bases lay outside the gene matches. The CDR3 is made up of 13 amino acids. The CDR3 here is CASRRTSVYEQYF. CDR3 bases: TGTGCCAGCAGGCGGACTAGCGTGTACGAGCAGTACTTC.

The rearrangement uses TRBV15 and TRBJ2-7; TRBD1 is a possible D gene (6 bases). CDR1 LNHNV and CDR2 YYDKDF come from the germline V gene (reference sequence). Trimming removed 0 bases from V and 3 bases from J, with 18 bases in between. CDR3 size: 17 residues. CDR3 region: CATSRESSGVEFYEQYF. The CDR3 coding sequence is TGTGCCACCAGCAGAGAGTCTTCAGGGGTCGAATTCTACGAGCAGTACTTC.

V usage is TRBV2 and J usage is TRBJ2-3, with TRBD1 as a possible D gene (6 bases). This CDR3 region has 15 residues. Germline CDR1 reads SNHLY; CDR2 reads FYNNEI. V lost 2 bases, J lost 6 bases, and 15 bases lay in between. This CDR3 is CASSEQGLPRDTQYF. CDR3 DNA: TGTGCCAGCAGTGAACAGGGGCTTCCGAGGGATACGCAGTATTTT.

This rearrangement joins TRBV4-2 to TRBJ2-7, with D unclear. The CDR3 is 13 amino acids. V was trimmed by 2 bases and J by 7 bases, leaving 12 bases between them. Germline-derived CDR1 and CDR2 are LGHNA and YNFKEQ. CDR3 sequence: CASSQYQVREQYF. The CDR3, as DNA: TGTGCCAGCAGCCAATACCAGGTTAGGGAGCAGTACTTC.

CDR3 protein: CASSGSTGHSYNEQFF. As DNA, the CDR3 is TGTGCCAGCAGCGGGTCGACAGGGCACTCCTACAATGAGCAGTTCTTC. The chain combines TRBV9 with TRBJ2-1; 7 bases agree with TRBD1. The CDR3 has 16 amino acids. Germline trimming cut 3 bases from V and 0 bases from J; bases unmatched to any gene: 6. CDR1 is SGDLS and CDR2 is YYNGEE in the germline V gene.

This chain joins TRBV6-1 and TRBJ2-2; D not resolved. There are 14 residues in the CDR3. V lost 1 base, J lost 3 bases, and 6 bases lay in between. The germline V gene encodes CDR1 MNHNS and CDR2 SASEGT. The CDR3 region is CASSEDRYTGELFF. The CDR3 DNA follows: TGTGCCAGCAGTGAAGATAGGTACACCGGGGAGCTGTTTTTT.

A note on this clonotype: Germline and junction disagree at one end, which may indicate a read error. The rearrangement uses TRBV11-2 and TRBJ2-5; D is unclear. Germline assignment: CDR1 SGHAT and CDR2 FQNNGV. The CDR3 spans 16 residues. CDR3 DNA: TGTGCCGGCAGCCCTACCCGGACCTACGATCCGGAGACCCAGTACTTC. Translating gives CAGSPTRTYDPETQYF.

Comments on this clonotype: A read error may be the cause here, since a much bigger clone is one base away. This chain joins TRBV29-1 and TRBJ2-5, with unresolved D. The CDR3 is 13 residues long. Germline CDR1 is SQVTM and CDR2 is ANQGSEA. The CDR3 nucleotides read TGCAGCGTTTCCTTGAGTGAAAGAGAGACCGAGTACTTC. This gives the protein CSVSLSERETEYF.

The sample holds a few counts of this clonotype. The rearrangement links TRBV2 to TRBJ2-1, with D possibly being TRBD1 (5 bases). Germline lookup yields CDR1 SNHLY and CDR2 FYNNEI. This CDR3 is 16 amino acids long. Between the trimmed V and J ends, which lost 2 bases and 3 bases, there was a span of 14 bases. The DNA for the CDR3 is TGTGCCAGCAGTGAATCAGGGAACTCCCGCTACAATGAGCAGTTCTTC. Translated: CASSESGNSRYNEQFF. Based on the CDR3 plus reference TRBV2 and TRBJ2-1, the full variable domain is EPEVTQTPSHQVTQMGQEVILRCVPISNHLYFYWYRQILGQKVEFLVSFYNNEISEKSEIFDDQFSVERPDGSNFTLKIRSTKLEDSAMYFCASSESGNSRYNEQFFGPGTRLTVL.

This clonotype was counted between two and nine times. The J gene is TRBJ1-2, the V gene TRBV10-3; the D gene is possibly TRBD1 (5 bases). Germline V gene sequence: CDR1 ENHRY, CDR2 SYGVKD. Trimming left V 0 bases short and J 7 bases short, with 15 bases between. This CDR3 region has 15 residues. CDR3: CAISESGTFLVGYTF. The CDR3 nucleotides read TGTGCCATCAGTGAGTCCGGGACGTTTTTAGTTGGCTACACCTTC.

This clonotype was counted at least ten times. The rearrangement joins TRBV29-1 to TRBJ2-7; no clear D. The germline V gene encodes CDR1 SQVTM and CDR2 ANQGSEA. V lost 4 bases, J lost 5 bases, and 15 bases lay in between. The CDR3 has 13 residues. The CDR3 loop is CSVVTVLTHEQYF. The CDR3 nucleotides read TGCAGCGTTGTGACCGTTCTCACCCACGAGCAGTACTTC.

The CDR3 sequence: CASSLQGNLAKNIQYF. The CDR3 DNA reads as TGTGCCAGCAGCCTACAGGGTAACCTTGCCAAAAACATTCAGTACTTC. The gene calls are TRBV7-3 and TRBJ2-4; possibly TRBD1 for D (6 bases). Germline values: CDR1 SGHTA, CDR2 FQGTGA. The CDR3 covers 16 residues. V lost 5 bases, J lost 1 base, and 15 bases lay in between.

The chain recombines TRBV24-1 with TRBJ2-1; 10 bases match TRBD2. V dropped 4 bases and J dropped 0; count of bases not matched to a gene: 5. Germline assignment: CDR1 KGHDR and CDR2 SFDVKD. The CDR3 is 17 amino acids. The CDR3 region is CATSDQLAGGSYNEQFF. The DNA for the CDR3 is TGTGCCACCAGTGACCAGTTAGCGGGAGGCTCCTACAATGAGCAGTTCTTC.

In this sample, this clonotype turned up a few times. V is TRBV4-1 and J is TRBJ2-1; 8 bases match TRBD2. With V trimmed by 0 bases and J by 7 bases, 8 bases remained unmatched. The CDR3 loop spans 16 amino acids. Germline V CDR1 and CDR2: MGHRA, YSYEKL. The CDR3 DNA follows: TGCGCCAGCAGCCAAGAACCGGCGGGAGGTTGGAATGAGCAGTTCTTC. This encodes CASSQEPAGGWNEQFF.

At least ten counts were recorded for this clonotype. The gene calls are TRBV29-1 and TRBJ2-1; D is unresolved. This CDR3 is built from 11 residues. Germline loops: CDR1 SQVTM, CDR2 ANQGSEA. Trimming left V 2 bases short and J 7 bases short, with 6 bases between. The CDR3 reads CSVERYNEQFF. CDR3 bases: TGCAGCGTTGAAAGGTATAATGAGCAGTTCTTC.

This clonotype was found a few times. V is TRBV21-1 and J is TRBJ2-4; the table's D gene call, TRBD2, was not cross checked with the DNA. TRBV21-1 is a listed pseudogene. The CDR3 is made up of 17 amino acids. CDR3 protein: CASSKPRLAVAKNIQYF. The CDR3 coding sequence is TGTGCCAGCAGCAAACCAAGACTAGCGGTAGCCAAAAACATTCAGTACTTC.

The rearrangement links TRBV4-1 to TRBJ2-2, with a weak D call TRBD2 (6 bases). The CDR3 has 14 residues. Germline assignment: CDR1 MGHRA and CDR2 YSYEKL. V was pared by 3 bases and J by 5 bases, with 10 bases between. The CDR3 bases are TGCGCCAGCAGCCACGTAGCGGCTACCGGGGAGCTGTTTTTT. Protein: CASSHVAATGELFF.

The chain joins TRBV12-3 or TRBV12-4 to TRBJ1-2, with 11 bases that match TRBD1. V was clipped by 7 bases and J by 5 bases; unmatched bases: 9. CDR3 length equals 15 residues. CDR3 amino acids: CASNRGTGGTYGYTF. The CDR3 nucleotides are TGTGCCAGCAACAGGGGGACAGGGGGAACTTATGGCTACACCTTC.

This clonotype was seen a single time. The CDR3 region has the DNA TGTGCCAGCAGAAGCCTGATTCGGGGGACTGAAGCTTTCTTT. Its translation is CASRSLIRGTEAFF. The J gene is TRBJ1-1, the V gene TRBV6-2 or TRBV6-3, with a possible D match to TRBD1 (5 bases). V gave up 6 bases and J gave up 5 bases, with 16 bases separating them. The CDR3 has 14 residues. Germline lookup yields CDR1 MNHEY and CDR2 SVGEGT.

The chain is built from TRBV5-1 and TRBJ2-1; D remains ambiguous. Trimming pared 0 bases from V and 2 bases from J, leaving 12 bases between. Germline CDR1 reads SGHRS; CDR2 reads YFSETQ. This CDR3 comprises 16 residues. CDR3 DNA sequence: TGCGCCAGCAGCTTGGACCTTTTCCGCCCCTACAATGAGCAGTTCTTC. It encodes CASSLDLFRPYNEQFF.

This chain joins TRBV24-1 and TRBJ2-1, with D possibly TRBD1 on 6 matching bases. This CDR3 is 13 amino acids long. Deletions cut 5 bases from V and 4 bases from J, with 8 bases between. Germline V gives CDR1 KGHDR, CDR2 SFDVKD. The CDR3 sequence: CATSGGHYNEQFF. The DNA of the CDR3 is TGTGCCACCAGTGGGGGGCATTACAATGAGCAGTTCTTC.